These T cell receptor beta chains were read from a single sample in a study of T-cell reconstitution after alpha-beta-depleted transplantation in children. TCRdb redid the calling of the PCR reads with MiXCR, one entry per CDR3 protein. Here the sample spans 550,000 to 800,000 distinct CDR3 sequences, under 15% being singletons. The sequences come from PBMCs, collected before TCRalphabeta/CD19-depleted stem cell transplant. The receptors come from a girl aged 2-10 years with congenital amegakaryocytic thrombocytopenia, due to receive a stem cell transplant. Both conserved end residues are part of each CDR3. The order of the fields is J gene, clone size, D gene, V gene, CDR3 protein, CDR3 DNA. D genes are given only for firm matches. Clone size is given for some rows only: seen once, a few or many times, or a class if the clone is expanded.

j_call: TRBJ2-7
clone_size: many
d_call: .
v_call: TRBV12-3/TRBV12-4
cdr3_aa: CASSLSAVTGMISYEQYF
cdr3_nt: TGTGCCAGCAGTTTAAGTGCAGTAACTGGTATGATCTCCTACGAGCAGTACTTC

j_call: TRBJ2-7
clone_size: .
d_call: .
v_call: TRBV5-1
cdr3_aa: CASSLSPRSRAAYEQYF
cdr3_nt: TGCGCCAGCAGCTTGTCTCCCCGGAGCAGGGCCGCCTACGAGCAGTACTTC

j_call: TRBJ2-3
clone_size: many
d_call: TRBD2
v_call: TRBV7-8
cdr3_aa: CASPSGSENRITDTQYF
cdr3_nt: TGTGCCAGCCCCAGCGGGAGCGAAAACAGAATCACAGATACGCAGTATTTT

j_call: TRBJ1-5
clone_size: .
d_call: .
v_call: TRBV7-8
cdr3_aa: CASSLARRIFNSNQPQHF
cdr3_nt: TGTGCCAGCAGCTTAGCGAGGCGAATCTTTAATAGCAATCAGCCCCAGCATTTT

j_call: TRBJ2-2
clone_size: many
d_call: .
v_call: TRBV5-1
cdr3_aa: CASSLDAGQITGELFF
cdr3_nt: TGCGCCAGCAGCTTGGATGCGGGACAGATCACCGGGGAGCTGTTTTTT

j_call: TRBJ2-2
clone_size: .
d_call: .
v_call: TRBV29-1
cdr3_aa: CSAVGTWGGVNTGELFF
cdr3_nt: TGCAGCGCCGTGGGCACGTGGGGTGGGGTGAACACCGGGGAGCTGTTTTTT

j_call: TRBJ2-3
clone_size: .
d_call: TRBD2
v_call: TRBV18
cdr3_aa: CASSPGTSGLGTDTQYF
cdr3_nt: TGTGCCAGCTCCCCCGGGACTAGCGGCCTTGGGACAGATACGCAGTATTTT

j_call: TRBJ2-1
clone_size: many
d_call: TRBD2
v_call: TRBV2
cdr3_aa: CASSVGGGNNEQFF
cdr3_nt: TGTGCCAGCAGCGTCGGCGGGGGTAACAATGAGCAGTTCTTC

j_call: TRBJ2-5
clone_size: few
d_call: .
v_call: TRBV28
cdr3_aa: CASNLVQGQETQYF
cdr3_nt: TGTGCCAGCAATTTAGTTCAGGGGCAAGAGACCCAGTACTTC

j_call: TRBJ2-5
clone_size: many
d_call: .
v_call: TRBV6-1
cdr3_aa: CASSEALRQGRETQYF
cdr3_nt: TGTGCCAGCAGTGAAGCGCTTCGTCAGGGCCGGGAGACCCAGTACTTC

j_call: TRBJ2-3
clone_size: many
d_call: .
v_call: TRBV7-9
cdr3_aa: CASSLARVPREDTQYF
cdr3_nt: TGTGCCAGCAGCTTAGCGCGAGTCCCAAGGGAAGATACGCAGTATTTT

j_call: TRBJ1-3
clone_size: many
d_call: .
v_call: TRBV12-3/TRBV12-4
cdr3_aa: CASTGREAGNTIYF
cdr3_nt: TGTGCCAGCACTGGGAGGGAGGCTGGAAACACCATATATTTT

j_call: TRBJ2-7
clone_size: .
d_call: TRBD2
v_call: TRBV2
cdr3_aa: CASSEGGGQGYEQYF
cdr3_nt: TGTGCCAGCAGTGAAGGGGGAGGGCAAGGGTACGAGCAGTACTTC

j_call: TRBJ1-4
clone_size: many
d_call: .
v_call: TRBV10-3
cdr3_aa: CAIGEWANEKLFF
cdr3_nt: TGTGCCATCGGCGAGTGGGCGAATGAAAAACTGTTTTTT

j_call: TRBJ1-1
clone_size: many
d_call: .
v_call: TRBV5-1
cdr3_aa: CASSLTASNTEAFF
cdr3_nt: TGCGCCAGCAGCTTGACAGCGAGTAACACTGAAGCTTTCTTT

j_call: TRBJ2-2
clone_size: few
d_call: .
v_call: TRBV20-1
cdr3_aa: CSARNGLTGELFF
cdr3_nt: TGCAGTGCTAGAAACGGACTGACCGGGGAGCTGTTTTTT

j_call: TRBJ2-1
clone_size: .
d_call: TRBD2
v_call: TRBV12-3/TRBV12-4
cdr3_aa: CASSFLWEGLNEQFF
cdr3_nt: TGTGCCAGCAGTTTTTTGTGGGAGGGCCTCAATGAGCAGTTCTTC

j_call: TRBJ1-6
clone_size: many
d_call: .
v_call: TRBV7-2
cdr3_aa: CASSLERGLSPLHF
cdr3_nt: TGTGCCAGCAGCTTAGAGCGGGGGCTATCACCCCTCCACTTT

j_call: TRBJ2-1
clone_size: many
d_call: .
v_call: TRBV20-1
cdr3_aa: CSANKENEQFF
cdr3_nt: TGCAGTGCCAACAAAGAGAATGAGCAGTTCTTC

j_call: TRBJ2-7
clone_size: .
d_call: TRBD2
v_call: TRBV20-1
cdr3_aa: CSAALGGSTYEQYF
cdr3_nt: TGCAGTGCTGCCCTGGGCGGGAGTACCTACGAGCAGTACTTC

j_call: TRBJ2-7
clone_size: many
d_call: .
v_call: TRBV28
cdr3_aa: CASSLRPTRNEQYF
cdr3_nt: TGTGCCAGCAGTTTGAGGCCAACTAGGAACGAGCAGTACTTC

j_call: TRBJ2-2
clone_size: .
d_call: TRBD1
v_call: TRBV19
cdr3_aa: CASSARDRVTGELFF
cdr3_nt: TGTGCCAGTAGTGCCCGGGACAGGGTAACCGGGGAGCTGTTTTTT